This passage covers 16 T cell receptor beta chains from one sample sequenced in a study of blood T cell repertoires in COVID-19. Assay used: immunoSEQ multiplex PCR; TCRdb lists only in-frame clones, some missing. The sample lists around 110,000 clones; approximately 88% were seen once. What was sequenced was peripheral blood. All receptors derive from a man aged 40-55 years with active or convalescent COVID-19.

The V and J genes are TRBV7-6 and TRBJ2-6; no clear D. The CDR3 length is 15 residues. Trimming pared 5 bases from V and 2 bases from J, leaving 10 bases between. Germline CDR1 SGHVS, CDR2 FNYEAQ. CDR3 loop: CASSPSQAGANVLTF. CDR3 nucleotide sequence: TGTGCCAGCAGCCCAAGCCAGGCTGGGGCCAACGTCCTGACTTTC. The full variable domain, rest sourced from reference TRBV7-6 and TRBJ2-6, is GAGVSQSPRYKVTKRGQDVALRCDPISGHVSLYWYRQALGQGPEFLTYFNYEAQQDKSGLPNDRFSAERPEGSISTLTIQRTEQRDSAMYRCASSPSQAGANVLTFGAGSRLTVL.

The V gene is TRBV6-6, the J gene TRBJ2-7; a weak D match, TRBD1 (5 bases). This CDR3 region has 14 residues. The germline V gene has CDR1 MNHNY and CDR2 SVGAGI (reference sequence). The ends were cut back, 2 bases at V and 0 bases at J, with 8 bases in the middle. In DNA, the CDR3 is TGTGCCAGCAGTTACGGGGCGACCTCCTACGAGCAGTACTTC. This sequence encodes CASSYGATSYEQYF.

This clone was counted a single time. The gene calls are TRBV6-6 and TRBJ2-3; possibly TRBD1 for D (7 bases). Per germline, CDR1 MNHNY and CDR2 SVGAGI (reference sequence). This CDR3 has 16 amino acids. V was pared by 8 bases and J by 2 bases, with 20 bases between. Here the CDR3 DNA reads TGTGCCAGCCTACTAACGCGGGACAGACTCACAGATACGCAGTATTTT. It yields the protein CASLLTRDRLTDTQYF.

This chain uses TRBV10-3 with TRBJ1-6, with no clear D. The CDR3 has 14 amino acids. V lost 4 bases and J 13 bases, leaving 17 bases between the germline ends. The V gene's germline CDR1 is ENHRY and CDR2 SYGVKD. CDR3 in amino acids: CAISVGREGLPLHF. The CDR3, as DNA: TGTGCCATCAGTGTTGGGAGGGAAGGGCTCCCCCTCCACTTT.

The chain carries TRBV6-4 and TRBJ1-2; TRBD1 matches at 9 bases. In germline, CDR1 is MRHNA, CDR2 SNTAGT. The CDR3 sequence is 13 residues long. Trimming took 6 bases from V and 4 from J; bases not matched to a gene: 3. DNA for the CDR3: TGTGCCAGCAGGGGACAGGGCGGCTATGGCTACACCTTC. It is translated as CASRGQGGYGYTF.

The genes are TRBV3-1 (or the pseudogene TRBV3-2) and TRBJ1-1; 7 bases fit TRBD1. V shed 1 base and J 4 bases; nucleotides not matched to a gene: 3. CDR1 is LGHDT, CDR2 YNNKEL, per germline (reference sequence). The CDR3 is 14 residues long. In nucleotides, the CDR3 is TGTGCCAGCAGCCAAGCGCAGGGGGGCACTGAAGCTTTCTTT. Translation gives CASSQAQGGTEAFF.

The genes are TRBV6-5 and TRBJ1-2, with D perhaps matching TRBD1 (6 bases). The CDR3 is 15 residues long. Germline V gene data show CDR1 as MNHEY and CDR2 as SVGAGI. Trimming stripped 6 bases from V and 7 bases from J, with 21 bases between. As DNA, the CDR3 is TGTGCCAGCAGCGGGGGCAGGGCGGGGGCTCGTGGCTACACCTTC. This encodes CASSGGRAGARGYTF.

The rearrangement links TRBV25-1 to TRBJ2-7, with a weak D call TRBD1 (6 bases). This CDR3 region has 14 residues. In germline, CDR1 is MGHDK, CDR2 SYGVNS. V was shortened by 2 bases and J by 6 bases, with 14 bases between the two germline ends. CDR3 bases: TGTGCCAGCAGTGAAGTTGAGTGGGGGCGCGAGCAGTACTTC. Encoded protein: CASSEVEWGREQYF.

This clone was counted a few times. This chain links TRBV9 with TRBJ1-4, with D possibly matching TRBD1 (5 bases). Germline-derived CDR1 and CDR2 are SGDLS and YYNGEE. The ends were cut back, 4 bases at V and 9 bases at J, with 22 bases in the middle. CDR3 size: 16 residues. CDR3 coding DNA: TGTGCCAGCAGCCCACGGGACGCCCCGGGGAGGAAAAAACTGTTTTTT. Translated, it gives CASSPRDAPGRKKLFF.

The chain has TRBV24-1 and TRBJ2-1, with 8 bases lining up with TRBD2. The germline V gene encodes CDR1 KGHDR and CDR2 SFDVKD. This CDR3 region has 16 residues. Trimming removed 4 bases from V and 6 bases from J; junction bases left unmatched: 10. CDR3 nucleotides: TGTGCCACCAGTGACCCCCCCGGGACTAGGGGCAATGAGCAGTTCTTC. Its protein is CATSDPPGTRGNEQFF.

V gene TRBV19 combines with J gene TRBJ2-2, with D maybe TRBD2 (6 bases). The germline CDR1 and CDR2 sequences are LNHDA and SQIVND (reference sequence). The CDR3 runs to 17 residues. Trimming stripped 1 base from V and 9 bases from J, with 21 bases between. The CDR3 region is CASSIVWLRDSERELFF. CDR3 DNA: TGTGCCAGTAGTATAGTATGGTTGCGGGACTCCGAGCGGGAGCTGTTTTTT.

The rearrangement joins TRBV15 to TRBJ2-7; 9 nucleotides align to TRBD1. J lost 5 bases, V lost 1 base, and 6 bases had no gene match. Germline V gene lookup returns CDR1 LNHNV and CDR2 YYDKDF (reference sequence). The length of the CDR3 is 15 residues. Written as DNA, the CDR3 is TGTGCCACCAGCAGAGCTGGGGACAGGGTTGACGAGCAGTACTTC. Amino acid sequence: CATSRAGDRVDEQYF.

V usage is TRBV7-2 and J usage is TRBJ2-7; 10 bases line up with TRBD2. Germline V gene data show CDR1 as SGHTA and CDR2 as FQGNSA. The CDR3 runs to 14 residues. V trimming: 5 bases; J trimming: 3 bases; junction bases outside the gene matches: 4. The CDR3 DNA sequence: TGTGCCAGCAGCCTGACTAGCGGGCACTACGAGCAGTACTTC. Its protein product is CASSLTSGHYEQYF.

The chain recombines TRBV2 with TRBJ1-4; D ambiguous. This CDR3 has 12 amino acids. Trimming cost V 4 bases and J 10 bases, with 10 bases left between them. Per the germline V gene, CDR1 is SNHLY and CDR2 is FYNNEI. CDR3 in DNA: TGTGCCAGCAGTGTTCTTGAGATAAAACTGTTTTTT. It codes for CASSVLEIKLFF.

The genes are TRBV6-2 or TRBV6-3 and TRBJ2-7; D is perhaps TRBD2 (5 bases). V was shortened by 0 bases and J by 4 bases, with 13 bases between the two germline ends. This CDR3 has 15 amino acids. Germline assignment: CDR1 MNHEY and CDR2 SVGEGT. This CDR3 is CASSYSRGSLYEQYF. The CDR3 bases are TGTGCCAGCAGTTACTCGAGAGGGAGTTTATACGAGCAGTACTTC.

V gene TRBV6-5 combines with J gene TRBJ2-1, with 7 bases matching TRBD2. V lost 2 bases to trimming and J lost 8 bases; unmatched junction nucleotides: 12. The CDR3 totals 16 residues. Germline V gives CDR1 MNHEY, CDR2 SVGAGI. DNA of the CDR3: TGTGCCAGCAGTTACCCCCGCGGGAGCATCTTGGATGAGCAGTTCTTC. Protein sequence: CASSYPRGSILDEQFF.